The 29 T cell receptor beta chains below all came from one sample that was sequenced in a study of shared clonotypes between healthy human individuals. Naive CD8 isolation took CD45RO-negative cells positively selected for CCR7 and excluded terminally differentiated effector memory CD45RA+ cells. Only in-frame clones appear in the TCRdb table, and some are missing; sequencing was by immunoSEQ multiplex PCR. The data show 630,000 or so clones, roughly 98% seen once. The specimen sequenced was naive CD8+ T cells sorted from blood. All receptors derive from a man under 40 in good health.

The J gene is TRBJ2-7, the V gene TRBV11-2, with TRBD1 matching 7 bases. The CDR3 contains 13 residues. CDR1 is SGHAT and CDR2 is FQNNGV in the germline V gene. With V trimmed by 4 bases and J by 1 base, 1 base remained unmatched. The CDR3 region is CASSSDRSYEQYF. Written as DNA, the CDR3 is TGTGCCAGCAGCTCGGACAGGTCCTACGAGCAGTACTTC. Variable domain in full (rest from reference TRBV11-2 and TRBJ2-7): EAGVAQSPRYKIIEKRQSVAFWCNPISGHATLYWYQQILGQGPKLLIQFQNNGVVDDSQLPKDRFSAERLKGVDSTLKIQPAKLEDSAVYLCASSSDRSYEQYFGPGTRLTVT.

In DNA form, the CDR3 reads TGTGCCAGCAGTTTAGGTGGAGCAGCCTACGAGCAGTACTTC. Its translation: CASSLGGAAYEQYF. The chain employs TRBV27 and TRBJ2-7; D is unclear. The CDR3 sequence is 14 residues long. V was pared by 2 bases and J by 2 bases, with 10 bases between. Per germline, CDR1 MNHEY and CDR2 SMNVEV (reference sequence).

The chain carries TRBV7-8 and TRBJ2-1; 8 bases match TRBD1. The germline gives CDR1 SGHVS, CDR2 FQNEAQ. The ends lost 1 base at V and 5 bases at J; junction bases unmatched: 1. The CDR3 is made up of 14 amino acids. CDR3 coding DNA: TGTGCCAGCAGCTTAGTGGACAGGGACAATGAGCAGTTCTTC. Its protein is CASSLVDRDNEQFF.

This chain joins TRBV4-1 and TRBJ2-1; 12 bases are shared with TRBD2. The CDR3 has 16 residues. Germline loops: CDR1 MGHRA, CDR2 YSYEKL. The trim removed 1 base at V and 8 bases at J, leaving 6 bases unmatched. CDR3 sequence (DNA): TGCGCCAGCAGCCAAGGACTAGCGGGGGAAATCCATGAGCAGTTCTTC. This translates into CASSQGLAGEIHEQFF.

The genes are TRBV6-1 and TRBJ1-5, with 7 positions matching TRBD1. Germline CDR1 is MNHNS and CDR2 is SASEGT. The CDR3 totals 16 residues. V dropped 6 bases and J dropped 0; count of bases not matched to a gene: 8. CDR3 bases: TGTGCCAGCAGCGAACAGGGGACGGGTAGCAATCAGCCCCAGCATTTT. This encodes CASSEQGTGSNQPQHF.

V gene TRBV7-9 combines with J gene TRBJ1-4, with 7 bases fitting TRBD1. The CDR3 consists of 13 residues. The V segment lost 4 bases and the J segment 7 bases; nucleotides outside the gene matches: 3. Germline V gene sequence: CDR1 SEHNR, CDR2 FQNEAQ (reference sequence). This chain's CDR3 is CASSSRQGEKLFF. In DNA form, the CDR3 reads TGTGCCAGCAGCTCTCGACAGGGTGAAAAACTGTTTTTT.

V is TRBV6-4 and J is TRBJ2-2; no firm D call. Germline assignment: CDR1 MRHNA and CDR2 SNTAGT. Trimming removed 6 bases from V and 4 bases from J, with 12 bases in between. This CDR3 is built from 14 residues. CDR3 region: CASRAGLGTGELFF. The CDR3 region has the DNA TGTGCCAGCAGGGCCGGGTTGGGCACCGGGGAGCTGTTTTTT.

The rearrangement joins TRBV10-2 to TRBJ2-1; the match to TRBD2 covers 9 bases. Looked up from germline, CDR1 is WSHSY and CDR2 is SAAADI. The CDR3 length is 15 residues. V lost 7 bases, J lost 2 bases, and 6 bases stayed unmatched. The CDR3 nucleotides read TGCGCCAGCACGAGGGGCGGGAGGGCCTACAATGAGCAGTTCTTC. It specifies CASTRGGRAYNEQFF.

The chain has TRBV5-1 and TRBJ2-5; the D gene is possibly TRBD2 (6 bases). Matching the DNA end better, TRBJ2-7 makes the J call doubtful. The CDR3 sequence is 14 residues long. Germline CDR1 SGHRS, CDR2 YFSETQ. As DNA, the CDR3 is TGCGCCAGCAGCTTCGGAGGGAGCATCTACGAGCAGTACTTC. Translation gives CASSFGGSIYEQYF.

The V call is TRBV4-1, the J call TRBJ1-5; D is unresolved. This CDR3 is 13 amino acids long. V was pared by 8 bases and J by 0 bases, with 8 bases between. Germline V lookup: CDR1 MGHRA, CDR2 YSYEKL. The CDR3: CASGRSSNQPQHF. CDR3 DNA: TGCGCCAGCGGGAGGTCTAGCAATCAGCCCCAGCATTTT.

The CDR3 is CASSQESGMENQPQHF. DNA for the CDR3: TGCGCCAGCAGCCAAGAGTCGGGGATGGAGAATCAGCCCCAGCATTTT. This chain joins TRBV4-1 and TRBJ1-5; D remains ambiguous. Trimming left V 0 bases short and J 4 bases short, with 13 bases between. This CDR3 is 16 amino acids long. Germline CDR1 and CDR2: MGHRA and YSYEKL.

In nucleotides, the CDR3 is TGCGCCAGCAGCTTAGCCAGGACAGGGGAATTCTACGAGCAGTACTTC. It is translated as CASSLARTGEFYEQYF. The V and J genes are TRBV5-1 and TRBJ2-7; 9 nucleotides agree with TRBD1. V trimming: 2 bases; J trimming: 3 bases; junction bases outside the gene matches: 9. CDR3 length: 16 residues. Germline CDR1 reads SGHRS; CDR2 reads YFSETQ. The variable domain in full, with the rest retrieved from reference TRBV5-1 and TRBJ2-7, is KAGVTQTPRYLIKTRGQQVTLSCSPISGHRSVSWYQQTPGQGLQFLFEYFSETQRNKGNFPGRFSGRQFSNSRSEMNVSTLELGDSALYLCASSLARTGEFYEQYFGPGTRLTVT.

The chain joins TRBV7-8 to TRBJ2-7; 7 bases fit TRBD2. The junction had 4 bases not matched to a gene; V was cut back by 1 base and J by 1 base. CDR3 length: 15 amino acids. Germline-derived CDR1 and CDR2 are SGHVS and FQNEAQ. The CDR3 nucleotides read TGTGCCAGCAGCTTAGTTTCTAGCGGTTCCTACGAGCAGTACTTC. Translation: CASSLVSSGSYEQYF.

V is TRBV27 and J is TRBJ2-7, with D perhaps being TRBD1 or TRBD2 (5 bases each). The V gene lost 5 bases and the J gene lost 2 bases, with 10 bases spanning the gap. Germline V CDR1 and CDR2: MNHEY, SMNVEV (reference sequence). This CDR3 region has 13 residues. The CDR3 protein is CASSPGAPYEQYF. The DNA for the CDR3 is TGTGCCAGCAGTCCCGGGGCCCCCTACGAGCAGTACTTC.

J is TRBJ2-3 and V is TRBV4-3; weak D call: TRBD1 (6 bases). The germline V and J ends were trimmed by 0 bases and 2 bases, with 15 bases remaining between them. Germline assignment: CDR1 LGHNA and CDR2 YSLEER. CDR3 length: 17 residues. The CDR3, as DNA: TGCGCCAGCAGCCAAGATCAGGGGATTTCTTACACAGATACGCAGTATTTT. Amino acids: CASSQDQGISYTDTQYF.

This chain links TRBV29-1 with TRBJ2-7, with D maybe TRBD2 (7 bases). The germline V gene has CDR1 SQVTM and CDR2 ANQGSEA. V was cut by 0 bases and J by 2 bases, with 17 bases left in between. CDR3 length: 16 residues. The CDR3 is CSVEDRGAGTPYEQYF. The CDR3 region has the DNA TGCAGCGTTGAAGATCGGGGGGCAGGAACCCCCTACGAGCAGTACTTC.

Remarks on this clone: Within the sample, other DNA sequences also encode this same CDR3. V usage is TRBV27 and J usage is TRBJ2-7; D is ambiguous. Deletions cut 2 bases from V and 2 bases from J, with 7 bases between. Germline-derived CDR1 and CDR2 are MNHEY and SMNVEV (reference sequence). This CDR3 is built from 13 residues. The CDR3 nucleotides read TGTGCCAGCAGTTTAGGCCCCGCCTACGAGCAGTACTTC. This translates into CASSLGPAYEQYF.

The chain combines TRBV27 with TRBJ2-3, with D maybe TRBD2 (7 bases). CDR1 and CDR2 from the germline V gene are MNHEY and SMNVEV (reference sequence). CDR3 length equals 14 residues. Trimming took off 2 bases at V and 3 bases at J, with 9 bases between the two ends. The CDR3 sequence: CASSLRGATDTQYF. In DNA, the CDR3 is TGTGCCAGCAGTTTACGGGGGGCGACAGATACGCAGTATTTT.

This clone appeared once. This sequence joins TRBV28 and TRBJ2-1; D gene ambiguous. Looked up from germline, CDR1 is MDHEN and CDR2 is SYDVKM. This CDR3 has 13 residues. V lost 6 bases and J lost 7, with 13 bases in between. The CDR3: CASSPGVKNEQFF. CDR3 bases: TGTGCCAGCAGCCCCGGAGTAAAGAATGAGCAGTTCTTC.

The V call is TRBV7-2, the J call TRBJ1-3; 12 nucleotides match TRBD1. V dropped 1 base and J dropped 14; count of bases not matched to a gene: 12. The length of the CDR3 is 16 residues. CDR1 is SGHTA, CDR2 FQGNSA, per germline. The CDR3 DNA sequence: TGTGCCAGCAGCTTAGAGATCGTCTACCGGGACAGGGGGCTATATTTT. It yields the protein CASSLEIVYRDRGLYF. Full variable domain (outside the CDR3, taken from reference TRBV7-2 and TRBJ1-3): GAGVSQSPSNKVTEKGKDVELRCDPISGHTALYWYRQSLGQGLEFLIYFQGNSAPDKSGLPSDRFSAERTGGSVSTLTIQRTQQEDSAVYLCASSLEIVYRDRGLYFGEGSWLTVV.

V and J are TRBV2 and TRBJ2-2; 10 bases fit TRBD1. From germline, CDR1 is SNHLY and CDR2 FYNNEI. Germline trimming cut 3 bases from V and 6 bases from J; bases unmatched to any gene: 4. CDR3 length: 15 residues. The CDR3 here is CASSEPGQGSGELFF. The DNA for the CDR3 is TGTGCCAGCAGTGAGCCGGGACAGGGGTCCGGGGAGCTGTTTTTT.

The chain combines TRBV11-2 with TRBJ1-5; D gene uncertain. V was trimmed by 3 bases and J by 0 bases, leaving 9 bases between them. Germline V gene lookup returns CDR1 SGHAT and CDR2 FQNNGV. This CDR3 has 15 residues. The CDR3 DNA reads as TGTGCCAGCAGCTTCGGCAGAAATAGCAATCAGCCCCAGCATTTT. It specifies CASSFGRNSNQPQHF.

The rearrangement links TRBV5-5 to TRBJ1-5; D is unresolved. CDR1 is SGHKS, CDR2 YYEKEE, per germline (reference sequence). V was trimmed by 4 bases and J by 6 bases, leaving 14 bases between them. This CDR3 contains 14 residues. CDR3 residues: CASSLVGGVQPQHF. CDR3 nucleotide sequence: TGTGCCAGCAGCCTTGTCGGAGGCGTTCAGCCCCAGCATTTT.

The chain couples TRBV9 to TRBJ2-3, with D uncertain. This CDR3 spans 15 amino acids. Germline V gene data show CDR1 as SGDLS and CDR2 as YYNGEE. Trimming pared 1 base from V and 0 bases from J, leaving 9 bases between. CDR3 protein: CASSVSGPSTDTQYF. The CDR3 coding sequence is TGTGCCAGCAGCGTAAGTGGTCCTAGCACAGATACGCAGTATTTT.

The chain employs TRBV5-1 and TRBJ1-4, with TRBD1 matching over 9 bases. CDR3 size: 15 residues. The V segment lost 4 bases and the J segment 8 bases; nucleotides outside the gene matches: 9. Germline V CDR1 and CDR2: SGHRS, YFSETQ. This chain's CDR3 is CASSDRDRVKEKLFF. CDR3 coding DNA: TGCGCCAGCAGCGACCGGGACAGGGTAAAAGAAAAACTGTTTTTT.

The chain combines TRBV29-1 with TRBJ2-7; maybe TRBD2 (5 bases). The germline gives CDR1 SQVTM, CDR2 ANQGSEA. The germline V and J ends were trimmed by 3 bases and 4 bases, with 16 bases remaining between them. The CDR3 length is 14 residues. The CDR3 loop is CSVDLGDLAYEQYF. CDR3 DNA: TGCAGCGTTGATCTGGGAGATTTAGCGTACGAGCAGTACTTC.

The V call is TRBV19, the J call TRBJ2-4, with 7 bases lining up with TRBD1. After removal of 5 bases from V and 10 bases from J, the junction contained 11 bases not matched to a gene. Looked up from germline, CDR1 is LNHDA and CDR2 is SQIVND (reference sequence). The CDR3 consists of 14 residues. CDR3 nucleotide sequence: TGTGCCAGTAGTTCCGCCGGGACAGCCTTTATTCAGTACTTC. It is translated as CASSSAGTAFIQYF.

The rearrangement joins TRBV14 to TRBJ2-7; D possibly corresponds to TRBD1 (6 bases). There are 14 residues in the CDR3. The germline V and J ends were trimmed by 4 bases and 1 base, with 11 bases remaining between them. Germline CDR1 and CDR2: SGHDN and FVKESK. CDR3 nucleotides: TGTGCCAGCAGCCCTCAGGGGTCTTCCTACGAGCAGTACTTC. It specifies CASSPQGSSYEQYF.

The chain uses TRBV5-8 and TRBJ1-1; D might be TRBD1 (5 bases). Germline loops: CDR1 SGHTS, CDR2 YDEGEE. The ends were cut back, 4 bases at V and 14 bases at J, with 24 bases in the middle. The CDR3 has 14 amino acids. DNA for the CDR3: TGTGCCAGCAGCCCCTGGGAGGGGCCTCCCAGCAGGTTCTTT. The encoded protein is CASSPWEGPPSRFF.